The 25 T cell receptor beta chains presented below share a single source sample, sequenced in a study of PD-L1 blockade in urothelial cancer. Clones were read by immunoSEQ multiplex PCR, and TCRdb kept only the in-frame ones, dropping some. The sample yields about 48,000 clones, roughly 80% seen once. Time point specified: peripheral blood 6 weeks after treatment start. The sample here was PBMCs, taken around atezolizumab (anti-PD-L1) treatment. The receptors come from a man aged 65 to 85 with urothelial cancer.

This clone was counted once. CDR3 in amino acids: CASSLGQGDEQFF. CDR3 nucleotide sequence: TGCGCCAGCAGCTTGGGGCAGGGGGATGAGCAGTTCTTC. The chain combines TRBV5-1 with TRBJ2-1, with 7 bases matching TRBD1. Per the germline V gene, CDR1 is SGHRS and CDR2 is YFSETQ. Germline trimming cut 0 bases from V and 8 bases from J; bases unmatched to any gene: 2. The CDR3 length is 13 residues.

Here the CDR3 DNA reads TGTGCCAGTAGTATCGGGGGACAGAGGAACACTGAAGCTTTCTTT. Translating gives CASSIGGQRNTEAFF. The rearrangement links TRBV19 to TRBJ1-1; TRBD1 aligns across 7 bases. CDR3 length: 15 residues. Losses at the gene ends were 3 bases for V and 1 base for J; bases not matched to a gene: 5. CDR1 is LNHDA, CDR2 SQIVND, per germline (reference sequence).

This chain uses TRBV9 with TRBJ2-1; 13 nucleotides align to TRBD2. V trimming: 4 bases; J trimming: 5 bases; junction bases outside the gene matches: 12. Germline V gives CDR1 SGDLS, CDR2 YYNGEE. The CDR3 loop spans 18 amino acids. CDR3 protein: CASSPSGTSGMVDNEQFF. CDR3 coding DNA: TGTGCCAGCAGCCCTTCGGGGACTAGCGGGATGGTTGACAATGAGCAGTTCTTC.

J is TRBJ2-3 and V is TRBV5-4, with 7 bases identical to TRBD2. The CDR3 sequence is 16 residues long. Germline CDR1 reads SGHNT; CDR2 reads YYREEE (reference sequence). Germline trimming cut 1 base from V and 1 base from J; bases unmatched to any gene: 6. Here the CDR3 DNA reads TGTGCCAGCAGCTTGCCCCCGGGAGGTCGCACAGATACGCAGTATTTT. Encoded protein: CASSLPPGGRTDTQYF. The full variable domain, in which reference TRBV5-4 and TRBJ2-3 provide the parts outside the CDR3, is ETGVTQSPTHLIKTRGQQVTLRCSSQSGHNTVSWYQQALGQGPQFIFQYYREEENGRGNFPPRFSGLQFPNYSSELNVNALELDDSALYLCASSLPPGGRTDTQYFGPGTRLTVL.

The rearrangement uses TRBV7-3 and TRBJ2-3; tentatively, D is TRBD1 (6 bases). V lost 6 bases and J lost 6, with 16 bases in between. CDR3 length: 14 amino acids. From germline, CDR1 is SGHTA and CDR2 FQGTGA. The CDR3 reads CASRGTLLTDTQYF. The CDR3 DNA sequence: TGTGCCAGCAGGGGGACACTTCTCACGGATACGCAGTATTTT.

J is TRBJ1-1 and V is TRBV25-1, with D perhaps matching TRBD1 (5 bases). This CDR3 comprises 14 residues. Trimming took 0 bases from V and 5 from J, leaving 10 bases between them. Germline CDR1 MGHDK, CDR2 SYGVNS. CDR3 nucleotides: TGTGCCAGCAGTGAATATACGGGGGGGACTGAAGCTTTCTTT. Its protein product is CASSEYTGGTEAFF.

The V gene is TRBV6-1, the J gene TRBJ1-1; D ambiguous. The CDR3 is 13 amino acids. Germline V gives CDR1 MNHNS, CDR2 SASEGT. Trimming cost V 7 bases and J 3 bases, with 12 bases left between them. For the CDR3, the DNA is TGTGCCAGCAAATCGGGATCATACACTGAAGCTTTCTTT. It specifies CASKSGSYTEAFF.

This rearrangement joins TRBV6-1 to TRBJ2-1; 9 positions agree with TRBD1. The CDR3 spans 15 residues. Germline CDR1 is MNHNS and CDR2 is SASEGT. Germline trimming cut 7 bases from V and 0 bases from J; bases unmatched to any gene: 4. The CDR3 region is CASTLDRGSYNEQFF. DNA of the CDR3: TGTGCCAGCACTCTGGACAGGGGCTCCTACAATGAGCAGTTCTTC.

CDR3 in amino acids: CASSQVIEGEQFF. CDR3 nucleotide sequence: TGCGCCAGCAGCCAAGTCATAGAGGGTGAGCAGTTCTTC. The chain is built from TRBV4-1 and TRBJ2-1; D perhaps matches TRBD2 (5 bases). Trimming took 1 base from V and 9 from J, leaving 10 bases between them. The CDR3 covers 13 residues. Germline CDR1 reads MGHRA; CDR2 reads YSYEKL.

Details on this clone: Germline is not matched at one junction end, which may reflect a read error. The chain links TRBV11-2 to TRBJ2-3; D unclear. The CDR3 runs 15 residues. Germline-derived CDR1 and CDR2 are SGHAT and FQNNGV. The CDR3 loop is CVSSPDPEVADTQYF. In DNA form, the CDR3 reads TGTGTCAGCAGCCCCGACCCCGAGGTGGCAGATACGCAGTATTTT. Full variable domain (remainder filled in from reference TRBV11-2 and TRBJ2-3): EAGVAQSPRYKIIEKRQSVAFWCNPISGHATLYWYQQILGQGPKLLIQFQNNGVVDDSQLPKDRFSAERLKGVDSTLKIQPAKLEDSAVYLCVSSPDPEVADTQYFGPGTRLTVL.

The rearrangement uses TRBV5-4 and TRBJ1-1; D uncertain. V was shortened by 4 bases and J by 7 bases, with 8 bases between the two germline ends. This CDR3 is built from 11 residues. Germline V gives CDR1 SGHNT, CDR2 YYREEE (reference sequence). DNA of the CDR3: TGTGCCAGCAGCCGGTACAGTGAAGCTTTCTTT. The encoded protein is CASSRYSEAFF.

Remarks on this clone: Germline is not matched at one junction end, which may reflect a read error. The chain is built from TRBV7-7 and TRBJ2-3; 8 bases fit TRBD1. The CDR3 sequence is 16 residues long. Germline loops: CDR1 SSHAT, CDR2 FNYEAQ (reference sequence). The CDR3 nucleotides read TGTGCTAGCAGTCCAGACAGGGGCATTGTCCCCGATACGCAGTATTTT. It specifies CASSPDRGIVPDTQYF.

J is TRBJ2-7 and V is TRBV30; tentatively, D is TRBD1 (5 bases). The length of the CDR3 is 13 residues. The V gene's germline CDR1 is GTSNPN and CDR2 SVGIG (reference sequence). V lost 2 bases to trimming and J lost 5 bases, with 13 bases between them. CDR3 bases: TGTGCCTGGAGTAGGGGCCCTTCGGACGAGCAGTACTTC. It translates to CAWSRGPSDEQYF.

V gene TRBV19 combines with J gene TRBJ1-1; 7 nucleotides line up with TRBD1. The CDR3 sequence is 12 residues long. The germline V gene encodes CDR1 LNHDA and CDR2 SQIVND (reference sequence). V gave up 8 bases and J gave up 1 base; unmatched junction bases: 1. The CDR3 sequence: CASRDRNTEAFF. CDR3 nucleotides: TGTGCCAGTCGGGACAGGAACACTGAAGCTTTCTTT.

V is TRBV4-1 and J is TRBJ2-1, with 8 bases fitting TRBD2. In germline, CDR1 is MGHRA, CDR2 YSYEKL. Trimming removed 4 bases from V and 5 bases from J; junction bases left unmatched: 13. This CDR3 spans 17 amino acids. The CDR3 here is CASSRFLTGGGNNEQFF. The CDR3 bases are TGCGCCAGCAGCCGATTCCTAACGGGAGGGGGAAACAATGAGCAGTTCTTC.

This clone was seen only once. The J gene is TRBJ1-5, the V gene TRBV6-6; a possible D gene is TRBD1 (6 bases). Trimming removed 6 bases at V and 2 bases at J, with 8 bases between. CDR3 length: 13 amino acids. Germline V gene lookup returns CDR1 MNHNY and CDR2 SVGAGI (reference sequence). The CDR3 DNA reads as TGTGCCAGCAGGCGGGGGCGCAATCAGCCCCAGCATTTT. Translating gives CASRRGRNQPQHF.

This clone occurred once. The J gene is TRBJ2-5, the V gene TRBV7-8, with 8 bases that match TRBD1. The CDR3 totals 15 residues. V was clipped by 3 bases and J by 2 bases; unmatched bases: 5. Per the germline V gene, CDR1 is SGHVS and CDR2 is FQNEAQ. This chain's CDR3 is CASSFPRDRQETQYF. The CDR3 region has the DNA TGTGCCAGCAGCTTCCCCCGGGACAGGCAAGAGACCCAGTACTTC.

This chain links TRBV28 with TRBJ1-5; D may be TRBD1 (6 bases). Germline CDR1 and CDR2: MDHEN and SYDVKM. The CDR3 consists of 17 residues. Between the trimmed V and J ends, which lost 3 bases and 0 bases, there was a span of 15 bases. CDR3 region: CASSLTLRDISNQPQHF. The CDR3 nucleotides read TGTGCCAGCAGTTTGACACTCCGGGACATTAGCAATCAGCCCCAGCATTTT.

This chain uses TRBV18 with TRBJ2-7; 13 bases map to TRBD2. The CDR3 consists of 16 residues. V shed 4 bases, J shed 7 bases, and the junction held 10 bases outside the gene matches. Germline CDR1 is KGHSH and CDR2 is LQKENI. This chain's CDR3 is CASSRDTSGRAGEQYF. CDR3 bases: TGTGCCAGCTCACGAGATACTAGCGGGAGGGCTGGTGAGCAGTACTTC.

CDR3 sequence reads: CASSPRQEDGYTF. The DNA for the CDR3 is TGTGCCAGCTCACCCCGACAGGAGGATGGCTACACCTTC. This sequence joins TRBV18 and TRBJ1-2; D is possibly TRBD1 (6 bases). Germline V gives CDR1 KGHSH, CDR2 LQKENI. Trimming took off 3 bases at V and 6 bases at J, with 11 bases between the two ends. This CDR3 has 13 amino acids.

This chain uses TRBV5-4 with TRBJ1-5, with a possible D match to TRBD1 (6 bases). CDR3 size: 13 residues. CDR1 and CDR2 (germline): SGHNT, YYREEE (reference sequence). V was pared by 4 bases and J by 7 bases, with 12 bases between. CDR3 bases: TGTGCCAGCAGCATGGGGGCTGGGCAGCCCCAGCATTTT. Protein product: CASSMGAGQPQHF.

As DNA, the CDR3 is TGTGCCAGCAGTTTACCGGGGAGGGGGTCCGAGCAGTACTTC. It is translated as CASSLPGRGSEQYF. The chain employs TRBV28 and TRBJ2-7, with D possibly matching TRBD2 (7 bases). Looked up from germline, CDR1 is MDHEN and CDR2 is SYDVKM. The CDR3 runs 14 residues. Trimming stripped 2 bases from V and 6 bases from J, with 14 bases between.

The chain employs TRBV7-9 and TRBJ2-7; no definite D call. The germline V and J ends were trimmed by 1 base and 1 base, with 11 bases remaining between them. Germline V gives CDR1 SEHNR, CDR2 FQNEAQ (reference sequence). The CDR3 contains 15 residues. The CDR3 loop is CASSLGGAISYEQYF. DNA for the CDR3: TGTGCCAGCAGCTTAGGCGGAGCGATTTCCTACGAGCAGTACTTC.

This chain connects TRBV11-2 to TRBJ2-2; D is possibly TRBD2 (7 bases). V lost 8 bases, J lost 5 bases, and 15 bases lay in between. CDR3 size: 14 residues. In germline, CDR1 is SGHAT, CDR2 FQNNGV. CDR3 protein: CASAWGGGTGELFF. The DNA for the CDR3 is TGTGCCAGCGCCTGGGGGGGCGGTACCGGGGAGCTGTTTTTT.

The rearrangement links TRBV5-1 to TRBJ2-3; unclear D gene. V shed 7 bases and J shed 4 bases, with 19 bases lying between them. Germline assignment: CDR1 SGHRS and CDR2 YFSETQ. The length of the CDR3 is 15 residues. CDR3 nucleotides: TGCGCCAGCGTCACCCCAGGCCGGTCGGCAGATACGCAGTATTTT. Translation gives CASVTPGRSADTQYF.